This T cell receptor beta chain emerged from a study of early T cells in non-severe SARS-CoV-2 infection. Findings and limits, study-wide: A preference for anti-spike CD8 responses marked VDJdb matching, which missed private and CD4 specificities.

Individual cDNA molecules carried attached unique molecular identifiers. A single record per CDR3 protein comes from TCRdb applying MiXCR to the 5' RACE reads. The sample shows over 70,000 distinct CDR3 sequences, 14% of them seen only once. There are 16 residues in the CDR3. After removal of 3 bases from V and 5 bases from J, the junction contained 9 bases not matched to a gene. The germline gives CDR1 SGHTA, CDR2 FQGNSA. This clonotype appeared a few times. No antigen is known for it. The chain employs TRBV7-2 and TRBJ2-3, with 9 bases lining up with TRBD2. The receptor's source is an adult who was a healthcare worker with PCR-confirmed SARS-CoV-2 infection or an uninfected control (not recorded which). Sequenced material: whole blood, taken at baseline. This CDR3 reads CASSLAGLARGDTQYF. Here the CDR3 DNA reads TGTGCCAGCAGCTTGGCGGGACTAGCCAGGGGAGATACGCAGTATTTT.